Below, 19 T cell receptor beta chains from the same sample are listed, as sequenced in a study of T cells in Graves' hyperthyroidism and ophthalmopathy. It was RNA transcripts that yielded the amplified TCR beta CDR3 regions. Researchers ran a first-round RT-PCR on the TCR CDR3 using the HTBI primer set. TCRdb recomputed calls from the multiplex PCR reads with MiXCR, one row per CDR3 protein. The top ten clones hold 5% to 6% of a sample with roughly 380,000 distinct CDR3 sequences, around 15% of them seen once. Material for sequencing was blood. These receptors originate from a woman aged 18-29 years with Graves' hyperthyroidism.

The V call is TRBV4-1, the J call TRBJ2-5; D is unresolved. This CDR3 comprises 15 residues. With 0 bases removed from V and 0 bases from J, the gap between germline ends came to 8 bases. The V gene's germline CDR1 is MGHRA and CDR2 YSYEKL. The CDR3 bases are TGCGCCAGCAGCCAAGAAGGCCGGAACCAAGAGACCCAGTACTTC. Protein sequence: CASSQEGRNQETQYF.

This clonotype was seen ten or more times. The CDR3 DNA is TGTGCCAGCAGTTCGCACAGGGGTCCCAGGGAGCAGTACTTC. This translates into CASSSHRGPREQYF. The chain is built from TRBV28 and TRBJ2-7, with 7 bases lining up with TRBD1. This CDR3 has 14 amino acids. V was clipped by 4 bases and J by 7 bases; unmatched bases: 10. Germline CDR1 reads MDHEN; CDR2 reads SYDVKM.

The genes are TRBV28 and TRBJ2-1, with D unclear. V lost 8 bases and J lost 5, with 19 bases in between. Germline V CDR1 and CDR2: MDHEN, SYDVKM. This CDR3 is 15 amino acids long. The CDR3 here is CASGSTFNGDNEQFF. CDR3 nucleotides: TGTGCCAGCGGCTCGACTTTCAACGGTGACAATGAGCAGTTCTTC.

In its sample, this clonotype was seen many times. CDR3 bases: TGTGCCAGCAGCAAAGTCCCGACTACTAGCGGGAGAGGCGGTGAGCAGTTCTTC. Encoded protein: CASSKVPTTSGRGGEQFF. This rearrangement joins TRBV7-3 to TRBJ2-1; 11 bases match TRBD2. The V segment lost 5 bases and the J segment 9 bases; nucleotides outside the gene matches: 18. This CDR3 is built from 18 residues. Germline V gene sequence: CDR1 SGHTA, CDR2 FQGTGA.

This clonotype has ten or more counts. This rearrangement joins TRBV7-2 to TRBJ1-4; 7 bases line up with TRBD1. With V trimmed by 5 bases and J by 4 bases, 7 bases remained unmatched. This CDR3 contains 15 residues. Germline CDR1 and CDR2: SGHTA and FQGNSA. Written as DNA, the CDR3 is TGTGCCAGCAGCCCCTACAGGGGTCGTAATGAAAAACTGTTTTTT. The encoded protein is CASSPYRGRNEKLFF.

This clonotype was recorded a few times. The chain employs TRBV28 and TRBJ2-2; 11 bases map to TRBD2. CDR1 is MDHEN and CDR2 is SYDVKM in the germline V gene. This CDR3 has 18 residues. V shed 3 bases, J shed 6 bases, and the junction held 12 bases outside the gene matches. CDR3 sequence reads: CASSFEVAGGPYSGELFF. The DNA of the CDR3 is TGTGCCAGCAGTTTTGAAGTAGCGGGAGGGCCGTATTCCGGGGAGCTGTTTTTT.

This clonotype was seen at least ten times. The V gene is TRBV10-3, the J gene TRBJ2-5; D is unresolved. Between the trimmed V and J ends, which lost 5 bases and 4 bases, there was a span of 8 bases. This CDR3 contains 12 residues. CDR1 and CDR2 from the germline V gene are ENHRY and SYGVKD. CDR3 coding DNA: TGTGCCATCAGTATGAGTCTAGAGACCCAGTACTTC. This gives the protein CAISMSLETQYF.

The V and J genes are TRBV10-3 and TRBJ2-6; D possibly corresponds to TRBD2 (6 bases). V was clipped by 6 bases and J by 3 bases, with 21 bases between them. This CDR3 region has 18 residues. Looked up from germline, CDR1 is ENHRY and CDR2 is SYGVKD. CDR3 bases: TGTGCCATCAGCCCTGGACTAACGGGAGAATATGGGGCCAACGTCCTGACTTTC. Protein product: CAISPGLTGEYGANVLTF.

The chain employs TRBV2 and TRBJ2-5, with TRBD2 matching 16 bases. The CDR3 runs to 17 residues. V was clipped by 6 bases and J by 5 bases; unmatched bases: 9. The germline CDR1 and CDR2 sequences are SNHLY and FYNNEI. The CDR3: CASSPGTSGRAMETQYF. CDR3 sequence (DNA): TGTGCCAGCAGCCCCGGGACTAGCGGGAGGGCCATGGAGACCCAGTACTTC.

This clonotype was seen a few times. The V gene is TRBV12-5, the J gene TRBJ2-1; D possibly corresponds to TRBD2 (6 bases). Trimming removed 1 base from V and 6 bases from J, with 10 bases in between. Germline CDR1 reads LGHNT; CDR2 reads FRNRAP. The CDR3 spans 14 residues. The CDR3 loop is CASGLAGLINEQFF. As DNA, the CDR3 is TGTGCTAGTGGTTTGGCGGGACTGATCAATGAGCAGTTCTTC.

Points on this clonotype: Given a much more abundant clone one base away, this may be a read error. This chain links TRBV5-1 with TRBJ2-1; 7 bases are shared with TRBD1. The DNA matches TRBJ2-7 better at its end, which makes the J call doubtful. The V gene's germline CDR1 is SGHRS and CDR2 YFSETQ. The length of the CDR3 is 16 residues. The CDR3 region is CASSSSTGTAYNEQYF. CDR3 DNA sequence: TGCGCCAGCAGCTCATCTACCGGGACAGCTTACAATGAGCAGTACTTC.

This clonotype was counted at least ten times. V and J are TRBV28 and TRBJ1-1; D is uncertain. Trimming cost V 6 bases and J 9 bases, with 11 bases left between them. Germline CDR1 reads MDHEN; CDR2 reads SYDVKM. The CDR3 is 11 amino acids. DNA for the CDR3: TGTGCCAGCAGCCCTCACAGAAAAGCTTTCTTT. Translating gives CASSPHRKAFF. Full variable domain (rest looked up from reference TRBV28 and TRBJ1-1): DVKVTQSSRYLVKRTGEKVFLECVQDMDHENMFWYRQDPGLGLRLIYFSYDVKMKEKGDIPEGYSVSREKKERFSLILESASTNQTSMYLCASSPHRKAFFGQGTRLTVV.

V gene TRBV29-1 combines with J gene TRBJ2-7; no clear D. Germline V gives CDR1 SQVTM, CDR2 ANQGSEA. V shed 8 bases and J shed 0 bases, with 11 bases lying between them. The CDR3 is made up of 12 amino acids. DNA for the CDR3: TGCAGCTTTCTCACGAGCTCCTACGAGCAGTACTTC. Its protein is CSFLTSSYEQYF.

This clonotype was seen at least ten times. The V call is TRBV2, the J call TRBJ1-1, with 8 nucleotides matching TRBD1. V lost 5 bases to trimming and J lost 8 bases; unmatched junction nucleotides: 13. CDR3 size: 15 residues. CDR1 and CDR2 from the germline V gene are SNHLY and FYNNEI. The CDR3 protein is CASSTRLDRASEAFF. The CDR3 coding sequence is TGTGCCAGCAGTACAAGGTTGGACAGGGCGTCGGAAGCTTTCTTT.

With regard to this clonotype: The CDR3 ends on some other residue instead of the conserved phenylalanine or tryptophan, so this is likely a read error. The chain recombines TRBV5-1 with TRBJ1-1; D ambiguous. Trimming took off 1 base at V and 0 bases at J, with 10 bases between the two ends. This CDR3 comprises 15 residues. Germline lookup yields CDR1 SGHRS and CDR2 YFSETQ. The CDR3 DNA sequence: TGCGCCAGCAGCTTGTTAACGGAGATGAACACTGAAGCTTTCCTT. Translated: CASSLLTEMNTEAFL.

Points on this clonotype: This could be a read error, since a much larger clone is one nucleotide away. The CDR3 DNA reads as TGTGCCAGCGACAAGGACAGGGGGTTCGCCGGGGAGCTGTTTTTT. Translation: CASDKDRGFAGELFF. V is TRBV2 and J is TRBJ2-2, with 10 bases that match TRBD1. The CDR3 runs 15 residues. J gave up 6 bases and V 8 bases, and 9 bases lay outside the gene matches. The germline CDR1 and CDR2 sequences are SNHLY and FYNNEI.

V and J are TRBV6-4 and TRBJ1-5; no firm D call. Germline CDR1 is MRHNA and CDR2 is SNTAGT. The CDR3 spans 16 residues. The ends were cut back, 4 bases at V and 1 base at J, with 14 bases in the middle. The CDR3 DNA follows: TGTGCCAGCAGTGTCTGGTCCGACGTGAGCAATCAGCCCCAGCATTTT. Its protein is CASSVWSDVSNQPQHF.

In this sample, this clonotype turned up many times. The chain has TRBV5-1 and TRBJ2-1; TRBD2 agrees at 13 bases. Germline CDR1 SGHRS, CDR2 YFSETQ. Losses at the gene ends were 0 bases for V and 9 bases for J; bases not matched to a gene: 6. The length of the CDR3 is 16 residues. The CDR3 bases are TGCGCCAGCAGCTTGGTACTAGCGGGAGGGCAGGGTGAGCAGTTCTTC. Translating it yields CASSLVLAGGQGEQFF.

J is TRBJ2-7 and V is TRBV4-3; D could derive from TRBD1 or TRBD2 (5 bases each). In germline, CDR1 is LGHNA, CDR2 YSLEER. Trimming cost V 2 bases and J 7 bases, with 21 bases left between them. The CDR3 runs 16 residues. In nucleotides, the CDR3 is TGCGCCAGCAGCCAACGCGACCGGGACCCGAGGGATGAGCAGTACTTC. Its protein product is CASSQRDRDPRDEQYF.